This T cell receptor (beta chain) was obtained from a study of blood T cell repertoires in COVID-19. About the study: T cells, B-cell-depleted T cells, or PBMCs supplied cDNA or gDNA.

It was during active infection that Seattle patients were enrolled and then longitudinally followed. Source study methods: Amplified reference gene primers provided the basis for estimating nucleated cell counts. Sequencing was performed with immunoSEQ multiplex PCR; in TCRdb, only in-frame clones are kept and a portion is missing. V and J calls and clone size are given by that table; D and trimming were obtained from the DNA. Counted here are 190,000 or so clones, roughly 94% occurring once; the ten biggest clones make up 0.6% to 0.9%. Germline CDR1 reads MNHEY; CDR2 reads SVGAGI. The CDR3 length is 12 residues. V lost 6 bases and J lost 13; bases outside the gene matches: 9.

Sample: peripheral blood. The sequence was obtained from a man aged 30 to 39 with COVID-19, enrolled during active disease. The chain links TRBV6-5 to TRBJ2-7; TRBD1 agrees at 10 bases. The CDR3 nucleotides are TGTGCCAGCAGCCAGACCGGGACAGGGGCTTACTTC. Its protein product is CASSQTGTGAYF.